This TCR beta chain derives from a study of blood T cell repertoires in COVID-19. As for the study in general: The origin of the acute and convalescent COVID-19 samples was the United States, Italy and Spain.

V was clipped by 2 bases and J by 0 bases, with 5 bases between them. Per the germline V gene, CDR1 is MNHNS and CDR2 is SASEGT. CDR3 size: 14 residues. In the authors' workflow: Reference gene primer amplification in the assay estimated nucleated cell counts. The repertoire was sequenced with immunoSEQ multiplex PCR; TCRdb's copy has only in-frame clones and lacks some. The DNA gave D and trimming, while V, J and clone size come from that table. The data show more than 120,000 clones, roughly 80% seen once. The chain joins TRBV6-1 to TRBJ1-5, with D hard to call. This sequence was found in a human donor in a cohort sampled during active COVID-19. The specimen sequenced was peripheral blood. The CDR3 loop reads CASSEQNSNQPQHF. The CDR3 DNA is TGTGCCAGCAGTGAACAGAATAGCAATCAGCCCCAGCATTTT.